These T cell receptor beta chains were read from a single sample in a study of blood T cell repertoires in COVID-19. Clones were sequenced by immunoSEQ multiplex PCR, and TCRdb holds only the in-frame ones, with some missing. The sample records roughly 80,000 clones, about 90% being singletons. Specimen: peripheral blood. The receptor source for this set is a man aged 50-59 years with active COVID-19. The CDR3 runs from the conserved cysteine through the conserved F or W. The D gene is left open where the match is weak. Some rows have no size entry. The others give once, few or many, or a class for an expanded clone.

v_call	clone_size	cdr3_length	d_call	j_call	cdr3_aa	cdr3_nt
TRBV5-1	few	14	TRBD1	TRBJ1-1	CASGQGGGDTEAFF	TGCGCCAGCGGACAGGGCGGGGGGGACACTGAAGCTTTCTTT
TRBV19	-	15	TRBD1	TRBJ1-1	CASSTTGVLNTEAFF	TGTGCCAGTAGTACTACAGGGGTACTGAACACTGAAGCTTTCTTT
TRBV6-5	once	13	-	TRBJ1-6	CASSTGSRSPLHF	TGTGCCAGCAGTACAGGTTCACGTTCACCCCTCCACTTT
TRBV4-1	-	15	-	TRBJ2-1	CASSRGPGGDNEQFF	TGCGCCAGCAGCCGTGGGCCCGGAGGAGACAATGAGCAGTTCTTC
TRBV15	-	13	-	TRBJ1-1	CATSRDSVGQAFF	TGTGCCACCAGCAGAGATTCAGTTGGGCAGGCTTTCTTT
TRBV24-1	-	14	-	TRBJ2-7	CATSERPGTPQQYF	TGTGCCACCAGTGAACGCCCCGGGACACCCCAGCAGTACTTC
TRBV6-4	-	14	-	TRBJ2-3	CATSLSGGTDTQYF	TGTGCCACCTCGCTGAGCGGAGGCACAGATACGCAGTATTTT
TRBV28	-	17	TRBD2	TRBJ2-4	CASTSLGAGATKNIQYF	TGTGCCAGCACCTCTCTCGGGGCGGGAGCGACCAAAAACATTCAGTACTTC
TRBV5-6	-	15	-	TRBJ2-7	CASSLQGGKVYEQYF	TGTGCCAGCAGCTTACAAGGCGGGAAGGTCTACGAGCAGTACTTC
TRBV6-2/TRBV6-3	-	14	TRBD1	TRBJ1-2	CASSKQGASYGYTF	TGTGCCAGCAGCAAACAGGGGGCATCCTATGGCTACACCTTC
TRBV6-5	once	15	TRBD2	TRBJ2-7	CASSYSATSTGEQYF	TGTGCCAGCAGTTACTCCGCGACTAGCACCGGCGAGCAGTACTTC
TRBV7-9	-	19	TRBD1	TRBJ1-5	CASSLAQTGTGGSNQPQHF	TGTGCCAGCAGCTTAGCTCAGACCGGGACAGGGGGTAGCAATCAGCCCCAGCATTTT
TRBV5-1	-	11	-	TRBJ2-5	CASSALESQYF	TGCGCCAGCAGCGCCCTGGAGTCCCAGTACTTC
TRBV10-3	-	14	-	TRBJ2-5	CAIGEAGSGETQYF	TGTGCCATCGGGGAGGCGGGATCGGGGGAGACCCAGTACTTC
TRBV5-6	-	15	TRBD1	TRBJ2-7	CASSSPGQGTYEQYF	TGTGCCAGCAGTTCGCCGGGACAGGGAACCTACGAGCAGTACTTC
TRBV3-1/TRBV3-2	-	14	TRBD1	TRBJ2-7	CASSRLGQGYEQYF	TGTGCCAGCAGCCGCCTAGGACAGGGTTACGAGCAGTACTTC
TRBV28	-	16	TRBD1	TRBJ1-5	CASSSGQTNINQPQHF	TGTGCCAGCAGTTCGGGACAGACGAACATAAATCAGCCCCAGCATTTT
TRBV30	-	15	TRBD2	TRBJ2-3	CAWRPGLAGTDTQYF	TGTGCCTGGAGACCCGGACTAGCGGGCACAGATACGCAGTATTTT
TRBV5-4	-	16	-	TRBJ1-6	CASSPPGQLPFSPLHF	TGTGCCAGCAGCCCACCAGGACAGTTGCCTTTTTCACCCCTCCACTTT
TRBV19	-	17	-	TRBJ1-2	CASSIDISGRRSYGYTF	TGTGCCAGTAGTATAGATATTTCCGGTCGGAGATCCTATGGCTACACCTTC
TRBV4-1	-	16	TRBD2	TRBJ2-7	CASSPRSTSGSYEQYF	TGCGCCAGCAGCCCTCGGTCGACTAGCGGCTCCTACGAGCAGTACTTC
TRBV12-3/TRBV12-4	-	13	-	TRBJ1-1	CASSSTGDTEAFF	TGTGCCAGCAGTTCAACGGGAGACACTGAAGCTTTCTTT
TRBV10-3	-	14	-	TRBJ2-3	CAIRSNPQTDTQYF	TGTGCCATCAGGTCGAACCCCCAGACAGATACGCAGTATTTT
TRBV11-1	once	14	TRBD1	TRBJ1-1	CASRFRGLSTEAFF	TGTGCCAGCAGATTTAGGGGGCTAAGCACTGAAGCTTTCTTT
TRBV18	-	15	TRBD2	TRBJ2-5	CASSPGSSGGETQYF	TGTGCCAGCTCACCAGGTTCGAGCGGGGGGGAGACCCAGTACTTC
TRBV28	-	14	-	TRBJ2-7	CASIFRGNSYEQYF	TGTGCCAGCATATTCAGGGGCAATTCCTACGAGCAGTACTTC
TRBV4-1	few	20	TRBD2	TRBJ2-7	CASSQGPGIPGLPVGTEQYF	TGCGCCAGCAGCCAAGGCCCCGGGATTCCGGGACTACCAGTCGGGACGGAGCAGTACTTC
TRBV27	-	15	-	TRBJ2-7	CASSPLVPRTYEQYF	TGTGCCAGCAGTCCCCTGGTACCTAGAACCTACGAGCAGTACTTC
TRBV5-5	-	15	TRBD1	TRBJ1-6	CASSRGTAGNSPLHF	TGTGCCAGCAGCAGAGGGACAGCCGGGAATTCACCCCTCCACTTT
TRBV19	-	18	TRBD1	TRBJ1-5	CASSTRTGSANSNQPQHF	TGTGCCAGTAGTACGCGGACAGGATCAGCGAATAGCAATCAGCCCCAGCATTTT
TRBV5-1	-	14	TRBD1	TRBJ2-3	CASSLQGASDTQYF	TGCGCCAGCAGCTTACAGGGGGCATCAGATACGCAGTATTTT
TRBV28	-	14	-	TRBJ2-1	CASSPGYTYNEQFF	TGTGCCAGCAGTCCAGGGTATACTTACAATGAGCAGTTCTTC
TRBV24-1	-	13	-	TRBJ2-2	CATRDKLTGELFF	TGTGCCACCAGGGACAAACTAACCGGGGAGCTGTTTTTT
TRBV3-1/TRBV3-2	-	17	TRBD1	TRBJ2-7	CASSSQTLGTGFYEQYF	TGTGCCAGCAGCTCCCAAACATTGGGGACAGGGTTCTACGAGCAGTACTTC
TRBV27	-	15	TRBD2	TRBJ2-1	CASSFGREGHNEQFF	TGTGCCAGCAGTTTTGGGCGGGAGGGCCATAATGAGCAGTTCTTC
TRBV7-8	few	17	-	TRBJ2-5	CASSASRGAATQETQYF	TGTGCCAGCAGCGCATCTCGTGGAGCTGCCACCCAAGAGACCCAGTACTTC
TRBV5-1	-	16	TRBD2	TRBJ2-5	CASSLGLAGAGETQYF	TGCGCCAGCAGCTTGGGGCTAGCGGGGGCAGGAGAGACCCAGTACTTC
TRBV5-4	-	12	TRBD2	TRBJ2-1	CASSFTSDEQFF	TGTGCCAGCAGCTTTACTAGCGATGAGCAGTTCTTC
TRBV28	-	12	TRBD2	TRBJ2-5	CASRAGQETQYF	TGTGCCAGCCGAGCGGGGCAAGAGACCCAGTACTTC
TRBV21-1	-	14	-	TRBJ1-1	CASSKGRESTEAFF	TGTGCCAGCAGCAAAGGGCGGGAGAGTACTGAAGCTTTCTTT
TRBV2	-	13	-	TRBJ1-5	CASSTSRDQPQHF	TGTGCCAGCAGTACGTCCCGGGATCAGCCCCAGCATTTT
TRBV7-9	-	12	-	TRBJ1-2	CASSPGVGGYTF	TGTGCCAGCAGCCCCGGAGTAGGTGGCTACACCTTC
TRBV7-2	once	15	TRBD1	TRBJ2-2	CASSLTGTNTGELFF	TGTGCCAGCAGCTTGACAGGGACGAACACCGGGGAGCTGTTTTTT
TRBV4-3	-	15	-	TRBJ1-1	CASSGGEQGNTEAFF	TGCGCCAGCAGCGGGGGCGAGCAGGGGAACACTGAAGCTTTCTTT
TRBV19	once	14	-	TRBJ2-3	CASTPQGLPDTQYF	TGTGCCAGTACCCCTCAAGGACTTCCCGATACGCAGTATTTT
TRBV19	-	18	TRBD2	TRBJ2-5	CASSIVGSGGTLQETQYF	TGTGCCAGTAGTATAGTGGGCAGCGGGGGGACCCTTCAAGAGACCCAGTACTTC
TRBV25-1	-	14	-	TRBJ1-6	CASSELAEHSPLHF	TGTGCCAGCAGTGAGTTGGCAGAACATTCACCCCTCCACTTT
TRBV7-9	-	14	-	TRBJ2-5	CASSLASGQETQYF	TGTGCCAGCAGCTTAGCTAGCGGCCAAGAGACCCAGTACTTC
TRBV28	-	15	TRBD2	TRBJ2-7	CASILGGASSYEQYF	TGTGCCAGCATCTTGGGAGGGGCTAGCTCCTACGAGCAGTACTTC
TRBV3-1/TRBV3-2	-	18	-	TRBJ2-4	CASSRSLDSLLAKNIQYF	TGTGCCAGCAGCCGCTCCCTAGACAGTCTATTAGCCAAAAACATTCAGTACTTC
TRBV14	-	14	TRBD1	TRBJ2-3	CASSPTGQGVSQYF	TGTGCCAGCAGCCCCACGGGACAGGGAGTGTCGCAGTATTTT
TRBV5-6	-	14	TRBD1	TRBJ2-1	CASSPLDRGNEQFF	TGTGCCAGCAGCCCCTTGGACAGGGGCAATGAGCAGTTCTTC
TRBV9	-	13	-	TRBJ1-6	CASSVGGDSPLHF	TGTGCCAGCAGCGTAGGGGGGGATTCACCCCTCCACTTT
TRBV5-1	-	15	TRBD1	TRBJ2-2	CASSSPGGRTGELFF	TGCGCCAGCAGCTCCCCAGGGGGCCGAACCGGGGAGCTGTTTTTT
TRBV2	-	16	TRBD1	TRBJ1-1	CASSGGDRTLNTEAFF	TGTGCCAGCAGTGGGGGGGACAGAACACTGAACACTGAAGCTTTCTTT
TRBV27	-	14	TRBD1	TRBJ2-1	CASSWDRGDRGQFF	TGTGCCAGCAGTTGGGACAGGGGGGATAGGGGGCAGTTCTTC
TRBV7-2	-	13	TRBD2	TRBJ2-7	CASSRGVTNEQYF	TGTGCCAGCAGCCGGGGGGTAACCAACGAGCAGTACTTC
TRBV29-1	-	15	-	TRBJ2-7	CSVEDGPGGFYEQYF	TGCAGCGTTGAAGACGGGCCAGGAGGGTTCTACGAGCAGTACTTC
TRBV30	-	11	-	TRBJ1-2	CAYVAVRGYTF	TGTGCCTACGTCGCGGTTCGCGGCTACACCTTC